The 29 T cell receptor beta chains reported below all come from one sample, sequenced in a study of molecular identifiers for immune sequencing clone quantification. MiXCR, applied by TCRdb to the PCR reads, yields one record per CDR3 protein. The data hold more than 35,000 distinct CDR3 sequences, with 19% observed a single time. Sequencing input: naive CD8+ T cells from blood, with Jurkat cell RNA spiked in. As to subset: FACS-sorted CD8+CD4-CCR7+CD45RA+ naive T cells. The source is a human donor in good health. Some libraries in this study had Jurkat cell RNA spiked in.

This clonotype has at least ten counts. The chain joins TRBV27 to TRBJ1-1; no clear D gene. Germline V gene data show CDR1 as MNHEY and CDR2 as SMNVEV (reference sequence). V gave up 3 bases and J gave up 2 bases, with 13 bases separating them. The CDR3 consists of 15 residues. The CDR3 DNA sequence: TGTGCCAGCAGTTTTGTCACCGGATCTAACACTGAAGCTTTCTTT. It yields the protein CASSFVTGSNTEAFF.

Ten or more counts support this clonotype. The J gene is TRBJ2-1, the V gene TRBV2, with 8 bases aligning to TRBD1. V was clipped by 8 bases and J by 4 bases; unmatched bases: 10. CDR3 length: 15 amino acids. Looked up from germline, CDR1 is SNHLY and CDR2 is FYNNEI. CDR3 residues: CASGSGDRSYNEQFF. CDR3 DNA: TGTGCCAGCGGTTCCGGGGACAGGTCGTACAATGAGCAGTTCTTC.

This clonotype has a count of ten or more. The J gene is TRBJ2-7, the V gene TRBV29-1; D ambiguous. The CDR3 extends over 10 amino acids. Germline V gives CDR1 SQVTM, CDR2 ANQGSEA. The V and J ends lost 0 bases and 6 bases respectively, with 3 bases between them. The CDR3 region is CSVEDPEQYF. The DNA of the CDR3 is TGCAGCGTTGAAGATCCCGAGCAGTACTTC.

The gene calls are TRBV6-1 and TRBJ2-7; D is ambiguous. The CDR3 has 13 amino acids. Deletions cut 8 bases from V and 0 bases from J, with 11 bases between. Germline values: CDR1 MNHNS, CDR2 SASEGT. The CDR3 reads CASSASSSYEQYF. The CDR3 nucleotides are TGTGCCAGCTCCGCCTCGAGCTCCTACGAGCAGTACTTC.

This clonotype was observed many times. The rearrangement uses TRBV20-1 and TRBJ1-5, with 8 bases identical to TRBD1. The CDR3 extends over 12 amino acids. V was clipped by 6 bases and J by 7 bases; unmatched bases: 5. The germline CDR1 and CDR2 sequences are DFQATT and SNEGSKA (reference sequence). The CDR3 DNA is TGCAGTGCCAAGACAGGGGTCCAGCCCCAGCATTTT. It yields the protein CSAKTGVQPQHF.

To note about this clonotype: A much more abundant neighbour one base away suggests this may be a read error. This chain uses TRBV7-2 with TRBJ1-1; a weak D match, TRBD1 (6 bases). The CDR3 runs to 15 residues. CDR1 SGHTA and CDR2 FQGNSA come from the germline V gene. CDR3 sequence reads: CASSFGGDMNTGAFF. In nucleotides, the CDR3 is TGTGCCAGCAGCTTCGGGGGGGACATGAACACTGGAGCTTTCTTT.

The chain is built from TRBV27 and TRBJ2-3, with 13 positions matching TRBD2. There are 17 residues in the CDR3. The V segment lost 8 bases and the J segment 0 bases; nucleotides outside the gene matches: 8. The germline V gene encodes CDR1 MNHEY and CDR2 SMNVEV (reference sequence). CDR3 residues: CASWGLAGPSSTDTQYF. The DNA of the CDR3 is TGTGCCAGCTGGGGACTAGCGGGACCCTCTAGCACAGATACGCAGTATTTT.

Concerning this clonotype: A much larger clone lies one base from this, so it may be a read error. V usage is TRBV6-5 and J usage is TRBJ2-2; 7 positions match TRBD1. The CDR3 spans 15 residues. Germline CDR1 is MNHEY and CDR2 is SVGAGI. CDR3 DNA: TGTGCCAGCACCTTAGGGGGCGCGAACGCCGGGGAGCTGTTTTTT. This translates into CASTLGGANAGELFF.

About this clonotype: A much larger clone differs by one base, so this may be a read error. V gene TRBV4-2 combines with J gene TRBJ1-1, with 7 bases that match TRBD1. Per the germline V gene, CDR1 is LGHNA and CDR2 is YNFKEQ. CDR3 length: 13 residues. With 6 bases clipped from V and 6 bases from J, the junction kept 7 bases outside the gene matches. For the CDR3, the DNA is TGTGCCAGCAGGACAGGGCTTTTTCCTGAAGCTTTCTTT. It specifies CASRTGLFPEAFF.

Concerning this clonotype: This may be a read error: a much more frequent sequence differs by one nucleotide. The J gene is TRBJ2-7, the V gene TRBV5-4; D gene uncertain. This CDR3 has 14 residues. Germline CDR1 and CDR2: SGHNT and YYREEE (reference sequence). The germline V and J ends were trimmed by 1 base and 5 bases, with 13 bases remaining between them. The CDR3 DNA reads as TGTGCCAGCAGCTTGTACTTAGCAGTCAACGAGCAGTACGTC. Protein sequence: CASSLYLAVNEQYV.

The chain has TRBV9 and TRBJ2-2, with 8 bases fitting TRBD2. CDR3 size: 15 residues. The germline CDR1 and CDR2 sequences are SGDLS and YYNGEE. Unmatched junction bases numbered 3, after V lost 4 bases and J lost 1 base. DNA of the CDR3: TGTGCCAGCAGCCCGAGCGGGGGGAACACCGGGGAGCTGTTTTTT. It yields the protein CASSPSGGNTGELFF. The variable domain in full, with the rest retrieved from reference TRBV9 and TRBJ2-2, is DSGVTQTPKHLITATGQRVTLRCSPRSGDLSVYWYQQSLDQGLQFLIQYYNGEERAKGNILERFSAQQFPDLHSELNLSSLELGDSALYFCASSPSGGNTGELFFGEGSRLTVL.

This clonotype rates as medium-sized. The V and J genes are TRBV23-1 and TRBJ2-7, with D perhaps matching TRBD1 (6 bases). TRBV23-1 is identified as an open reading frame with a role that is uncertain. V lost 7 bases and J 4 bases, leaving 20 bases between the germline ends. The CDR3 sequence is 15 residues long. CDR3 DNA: TGCGCCAGCAACCACCACAGGGCCCAGACGTACGAGCAGTACTTC. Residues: CASNHHRAQTYEQYF.

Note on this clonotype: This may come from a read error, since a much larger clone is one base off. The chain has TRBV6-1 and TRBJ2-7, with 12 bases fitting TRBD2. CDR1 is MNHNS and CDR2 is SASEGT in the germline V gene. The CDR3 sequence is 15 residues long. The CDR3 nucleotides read TGTGCCAGCAGTGACGGACTAGCGGGGATGTACGAGCTGTACTTC. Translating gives CASSDGLAGMYELYF.

The CDR3 sequence: CATPRGGLTDTQYF. Written as DNA, the CDR3 is TGTGCCACCCCGCGGGGGGGCCTCACAGATACGCAGTATTTT. The rearrangement uses TRBV6-2 or TRBV6-3 and TRBJ2-3; TRBD2 agrees at 9 bases. CDR1 and CDR2 from the germline V gene are MNHEY and SVGEGT. V was clipped by 10 bases and J by 2 bases; unmatched bases: 7. CDR3 length equals 14 residues.

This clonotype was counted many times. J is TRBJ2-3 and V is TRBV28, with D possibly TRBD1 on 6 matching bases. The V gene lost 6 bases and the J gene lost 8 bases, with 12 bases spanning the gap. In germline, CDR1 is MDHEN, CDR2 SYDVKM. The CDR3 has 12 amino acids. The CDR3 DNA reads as TGTGCCAGCAGCAAGGACAGTGCTACGCAGTATTTT. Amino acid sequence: CASSKDSATQYF.

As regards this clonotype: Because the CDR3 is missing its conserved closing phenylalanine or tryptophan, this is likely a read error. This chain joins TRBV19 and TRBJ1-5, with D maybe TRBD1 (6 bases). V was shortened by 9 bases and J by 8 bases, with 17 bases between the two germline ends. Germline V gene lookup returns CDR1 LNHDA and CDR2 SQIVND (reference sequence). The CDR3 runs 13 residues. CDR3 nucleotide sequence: TGTGCCAGCACCGTATGGGGGGCCGAGCCCCAGCATCTT. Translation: CASTVWGAEPQHL.

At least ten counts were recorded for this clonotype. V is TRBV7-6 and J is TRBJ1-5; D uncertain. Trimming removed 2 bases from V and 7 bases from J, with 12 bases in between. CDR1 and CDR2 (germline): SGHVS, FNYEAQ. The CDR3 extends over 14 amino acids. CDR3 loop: CASSLSGNGQPQHF. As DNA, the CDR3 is TGTGCCAGCAGCTTATCCGGGAATGGACAGCCCCAGCATTTT.

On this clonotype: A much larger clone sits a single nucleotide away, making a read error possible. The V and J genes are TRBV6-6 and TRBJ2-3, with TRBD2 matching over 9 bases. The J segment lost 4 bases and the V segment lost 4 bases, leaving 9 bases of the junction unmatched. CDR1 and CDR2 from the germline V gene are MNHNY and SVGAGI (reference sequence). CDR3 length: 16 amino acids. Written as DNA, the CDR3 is TGTGCCAGCAGTTCAGGGACTAGCTCCGTGTCAGATACGCAGTATTTT. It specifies CASSSGTSSVSDTQYF.

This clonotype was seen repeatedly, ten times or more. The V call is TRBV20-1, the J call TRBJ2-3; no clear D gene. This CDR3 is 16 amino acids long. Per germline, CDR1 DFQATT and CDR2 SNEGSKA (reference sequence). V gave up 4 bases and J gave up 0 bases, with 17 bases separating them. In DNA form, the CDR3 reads TGCAGTGCTACCTCTACAGATTATCCTAGCACAGATACGCAGTATTTT. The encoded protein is CSATSTDYPSTDTQYF.

This CDR3 is CASSSLTGSYEQYF. In DNA, the CDR3 is TGTGCCAGCAGCTCTTTGACGGGGTCCTACGAGCAGTACTTC. This sequence joins TRBV3-1 and TRBJ2-7, with TRBD2 as a possible D gene (5 bases). Germline V gene sequence: CDR1 LGHDT, CDR2 YNNKEL (reference sequence). Deletions cut 5 bases from V and 1 base from J, with 12 bases between. The CDR3 covers 14 residues.

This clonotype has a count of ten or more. The CDR3 sequence is CASSPTGTGIYEQYF. As DNA, the CDR3 is TGTGCCAGCAGCCCTACCGGGACAGGCATCTACGAGCAGTACTTC. The rearrangement uses TRBV3-1 and TRBJ2-7; 8 bases are a match to TRBD1. The CDR3 extends over 15 amino acids. Germline V gene data show CDR1 as LGHDT and CDR2 as YNNKEL (reference sequence). Germline trimming cut 4 bases from V and 3 bases from J; bases unmatched to any gene: 8.

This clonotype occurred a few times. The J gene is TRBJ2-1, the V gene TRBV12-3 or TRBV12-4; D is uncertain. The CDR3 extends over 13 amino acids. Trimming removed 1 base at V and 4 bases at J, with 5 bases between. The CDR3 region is CASSLGIYNEQFF. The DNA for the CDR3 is TGTGCCAGCAGTTTAGGGATATACAATGAGCAGTTCTTC.

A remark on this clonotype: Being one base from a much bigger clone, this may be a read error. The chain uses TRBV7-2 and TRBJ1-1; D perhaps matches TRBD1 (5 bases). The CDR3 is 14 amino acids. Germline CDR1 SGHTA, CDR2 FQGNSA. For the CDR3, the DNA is TGTGCCAGCAGCTTAGGGAGATTGGGGACTGAAGCTCTCTTT. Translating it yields CASSLGRLGTEALF.

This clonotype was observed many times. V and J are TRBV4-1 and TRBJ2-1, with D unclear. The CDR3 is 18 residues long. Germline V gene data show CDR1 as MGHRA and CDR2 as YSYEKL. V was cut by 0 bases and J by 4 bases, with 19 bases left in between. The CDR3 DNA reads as TGCGCCAGCAGCCAAGAAGGGCTGACCGCGGTTGGGTACAATGAGCAGTTCTTC. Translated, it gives CASSQEGLTAVGYNEQFF.

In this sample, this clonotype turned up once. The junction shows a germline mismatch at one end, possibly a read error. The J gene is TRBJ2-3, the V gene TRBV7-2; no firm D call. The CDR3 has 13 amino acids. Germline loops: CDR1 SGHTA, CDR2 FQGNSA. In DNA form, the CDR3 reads TGTGCCAGCAGTTCCCTACGGTCAGATACGCAGTACTTT. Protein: CASSSLRSDTQYF.

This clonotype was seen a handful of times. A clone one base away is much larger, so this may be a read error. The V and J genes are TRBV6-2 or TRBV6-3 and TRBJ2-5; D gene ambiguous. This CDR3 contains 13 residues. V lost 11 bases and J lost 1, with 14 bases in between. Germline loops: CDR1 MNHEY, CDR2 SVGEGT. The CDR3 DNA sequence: TGTGCCGGCAAAATAGGGCTCCAAGAGACCCAGTACTTC. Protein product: CAGKIGLQETQYF.

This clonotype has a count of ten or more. The CDR3 protein is CASSQGLDRGYEQYF. The CDR3 DNA follows: TGCGCCAGCAGCCAAGGTCTGGACAGGGGTTACGAGCAGTACTTC. V gene TRBV4-1 combines with J gene TRBJ2-7, with 9 bases identical to TRBD1. Trimming cost V 1 base and J 4 bases; bases outside gene matches: 5. CDR3 length: 15 residues. Germline assignment: CDR1 MGHRA and CDR2 YSYEKL.

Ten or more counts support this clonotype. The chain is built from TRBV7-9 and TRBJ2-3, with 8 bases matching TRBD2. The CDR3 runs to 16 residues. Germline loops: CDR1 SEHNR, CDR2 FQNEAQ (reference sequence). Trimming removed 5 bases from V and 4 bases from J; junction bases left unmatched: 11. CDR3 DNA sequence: TGTGCCAGCAGCCCCGTAGCGGGATCAGGACCAGATACGCAGTATTTT. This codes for CASSPVAGSGPDTQYF.

CDR3 residues: CASSSSGAGGGVQYF. CDR3 coding DNA: TGTGCCAGCAGCTCAAGTGGGGCAGGGGGTGGCGTTCAGTACTTC. V usage is TRBV7-9 and J usage is TRBJ2-4; 7 nucleotides line up with TRBD1. CDR3 length: 15 residues. CDR1 and CDR2 (germline): SEHNR, FQNEAQ (reference sequence). Trimming at V came to 4 bases and at J to 11 bases, leaving 14 bases not matched to a gene.